These 24 T cell receptor beta chains were all obtained from the same sample, sequenced in a study of siplizumab effects on memory and regulatory T cells. The protocol was immunoSEQ multiplex PCR, while the TCRdb copy is restricted to in-frame clones and leaves out a portion. Of about 91,000 clones listed, around 95% are singletons. The sample taken for sequencing was naive CD4+ T cells sorted from blood. The receptors stem from a human donor in good health.

The chain employs TRBV19 and TRBJ1-1, with TRBD1 as a possible D gene (5 bases). V was trimmed by 7 bases and J by 4 bases, leaving 13 bases between them. The CDR3 has 13 amino acids. Germline CDR1 LNHDA, CDR2 SQIVND (reference sequence). CDR3 sequence (DNA): TGTGCCAGTACCAAAACGCAGGGCACTGAAGCTTTCTTT. The encoded protein is CASTKTQGTEAFF.

V gene TRBV5-5 combines with J gene TRBJ1-1; no firm D call. This CDR3 has 13 residues. Germline values: CDR1 SGHKS, CDR2 YYEKEE (reference sequence). V was cut by 3 bases and J by 1 base, with 7 bases left in between. CDR3 sequence (DNA): TGTGCCAGCAGCTCAAACACGAACACTGAAGCTTTCTTT. Protein product: CASSSNTNTEAFF.

The rearrangement uses TRBV21-1 and TRBJ1-5. TRBV21-1 is a listed pseudogene. The CDR3 totals 20 residues. This CDR3 reads CASSKGGDRERGDSNQPQHF. In DNA, the CDR3 is TGTGCCAGCAGCAAAGGGGGGGACCGGGAGAGAGGGGATAGCAATCAGCCCCAGCATTTT.

This chain joins TRBV18 and TRBJ2-2; weak D call: TRBD2 (5 bases). The V gene's germline CDR1 is KGHSH and CDR2 LQKENI. V was pared by 0 bases and J by 3 bases, with 8 bases between. The CDR3 extends over 15 amino acids. The CDR3 is CASSPPLRDTGELFF. CDR3 nucleotide sequence: TGTGCCAGCTCACCACCGTTGAGGGACACCGGGGAGCTGTTTTTT.

The chain links TRBV5-4 to TRBJ2-3, with 11 bases lining up with TRBD2. Per germline, CDR1 SGHNT and CDR2 YYREEE (reference sequence). V shed 5 bases, J shed 6 bases, and the junction held 17 bases outside the gene matches. The CDR3 is made up of 18 amino acids. The CDR3 sequence is CASRDSLRLAGSRDTQYF. The CDR3 nucleotides are TGTGCCAGCAGGGACAGCTTAAGACTAGCGGGGTCGAGGGATACGCAGTATTTT.

The chain carries TRBV4-1 and TRBJ2-6; TRBD1 is a possible D gene (5 bases). Germline V CDR1 and CDR2: MGHRA, YSYEKL. The V and J ends lost 4 bases and 0 bases respectively, with 16 bases between them. This CDR3 has 18 residues. CDR3 bases: TGCGCCAGCAGCCTCCAACGCAGGGATATCTCTGGGGCCAACGTCCTGACTTTC. This sequence encodes CASSLQRRDISGANVLTF.

J is TRBJ1-4 and V is TRBV6-5, with 9 bases lining up with TRBD1. Germline V gene sequence: CDR1 MNHEY, CDR2 SVGAGI. The trim removed 8 bases at V and 6 bases at J, leaving 4 bases unmatched. The CDR3 runs to 13 residues. The CDR3 loop reads CASSGQGYEKLFF. CDR3 nucleotides: TGTGCCAGCTCGGGACAGGGTTATGAAAAACTGTTTTTT.

V gene TRBV5-1 combines with J gene TRBJ2-1; D is perhaps TRBD1 (6 bases). Germline CDR1 SGHRS, CDR2 YFSETQ. V lost 4 bases to trimming and J lost 15 bases, with 20 bases between them. The CDR3 sequence is 13 residues long. The CDR3 loop reads CASSGQTGWPLFF. In nucleotides, the CDR3 is TGCGCCAGCAGCGGACAGACAGGTTGGCCTTTGTTCTTC.

This clone has just one count. This chain links TRBV29-1 with TRBJ1-4; the D is unclear. The V and J ends lost 7 bases and 3 bases respectively, with 6 bases between them. The CDR3 consists of 11 residues. Per the germline V gene, CDR1 is SQVTM and CDR2 is ANQGSEA. This CDR3 is CSGAANEKLFF. Written as DNA, the CDR3 is TGCAGCGGAGCAGCTAATGAAAAACTGTTTTTT.

This clone is a singleton in its sample. The J gene is TRBJ1-2, the V gene TRBV7-9, with 9 bases aligning to TRBD1. CDR3 length: 15 residues. Trimming took 10 bases from V and 6 from J; bases not matched to a gene: 15. The germline V gene encodes CDR1 SEHNR and CDR2 FQNEAQ (reference sequence). The DNA of the CDR3 is TGTGCCACCTCCCTAGAGAGACAGGGGGGAAATGGCTACACCTTC. Residues: CATSLERQGGNGYTF. Full variable domain (missing parts from reference TRBV7-9 and TRBJ1-2): DTGVSQNPRHKITKRGQNVTFRCDPISEHNRLYWYRQTLGQGPEFLTYFQNEAQLEKSRLLSDRFSAERPKGSFSTLEIQRTEQGDSAMYLCATSLERQGGNGYTFGSGTRLTVV.

This clone was counted only a few times. The chain recombines TRBV5-6 with TRBJ2-7; D unresolved. CDR1 is SGHDT and CDR2 is YYEEEE in the germline V gene. This CDR3 spans 14 amino acids. V was trimmed by 3 bases and J by 0 bases, leaving 10 bases between them. The CDR3 coding sequence is TGTGCCAGCAGCTCGACTTACAGCTCCTACGAGCAGTACTTC. Its protein product is CASSSTYSSYEQYF.

Points on this clone: This sample includes further DNA sequences coding for the same CDR3. This chain uses TRBV5-6 with TRBJ2-6; 10 nucleotides align to TRBD1. Germline lookup yields CDR1 SGHDT and CDR2 YYEEEE. The CDR3 has 18 residues. J was trimmed by 1 base and V by 4 bases; bases with no gene match: 8. This CDR3 is CASSPMGQGWSGANVLTF. The DNA for the CDR3 is TGTGCCAGCAGCCCTATGGGACAGGGGTGGTCTGGGGCCAACGTCCTGACTTTC.

The J gene is TRBJ1-6, the V gene TRBV2; D gene unclear. Germline assignment: CDR1 SNHLY and CDR2 FYNNEI. Trimming took 8 bases from V and 5 from J, leaving 10 bases between them. The CDR3 loop spans 13 amino acids. CDR3 region: CASSGINNSPLHF. In DNA form, the CDR3 reads TGTGCCAGCTCGGGGATCAATAATTCACCCCTCCACTTT.

This clone was found once. V and J are TRBV4-2 and TRBJ2-3; 7 nucleotides match TRBD1. CDR1 LGHNA and CDR2 YNFKEQ come from the germline V gene. The V gene end was trimmed by 2 bases and the J gene end by 3 bases; junction bases not matched to a gene: 5. This CDR3 spans 15 amino acids. The DNA for the CDR3 is TGTGCCAGCAGCCAACCAGGGGGTGTTACAGATACGCAGTATTTT. Amino acid sequence: CASSQPGGVTDTQYF.

The chain is built from TRBV28 and TRBJ1-5; D is unclear. This CDR3 has 16 amino acids. The germline V gene has CDR1 MDHEN and CDR2 SYDVKM. V gave up 6 bases and J gave up 0 bases, with 15 bases separating them. CDR3 loop: CASRPPRADSNQPQHF. The CDR3 nucleotides are TGTGCCAGCAGACCCCCCCGGGCGGATAGCAATCAGCCCCAGCATTTT.

The chain links TRBV7-2 to TRBJ2-1; 9 nucleotides line up with TRBD2. The trim removed 6 bases at V and 4 bases at J, leaving 10 bases unmatched. Germline V gene data show CDR1 as SGHTA and CDR2 as FQGNSA. This CDR3 has 16 amino acids. CDR3 sequence (DNA): TGTGCCAGCAGTTTCTTCGGGCTAGCGGGATACAATGAGCAGTTCTTC. It codes for CASSFFGLAGYNEQFF.

V gene TRBV18 combines with J gene TRBJ2-7; possibly TRBD2 for D (6 bases). Trimming shortened V by 3 bases and J by 2 bases, and 11 bases separated the two germline ends. Germline loops: CDR1 KGHSH, CDR2 LQKENI. This CDR3 contains 14 residues. The CDR3: CASSPSGRTYEQYF. In nucleotides, the CDR3 is TGTGCCAGCTCACCTTCCGGGAGAACCTACGAGCAGTACTTC. Supplemented by reference TRBV18 and TRBJ2-7, the full variable domain reads NAGVMQNPRHLVRRRGQEARLRCSPMKGHSHVYWYRQLPEEGLKFMVYLQKENIIDESGMPKERFSAEFPKEGPSILRIQQVVRGDSAAYFCASSPSGRTYEQYFGPGTRLTVT.

The chain is built from TRBV6-5 and TRBJ1-5, with TRBD1 matching over 8 bases. Germline V gene sequence: CDR1 MNHEY, CDR2 SVGAGI. The CDR3 runs 15 residues. Trimming removed 6 bases from V and 3 bases from J; junction bases left unmatched: 7. The DNA for the CDR3 is TGTGCCAGCAGACCCCAGGGGGCAACCAATCAGCCCCAGCATTTT. Translating it yields CASRPQGATNQPQHF.

The V call is TRBV7-3, the J call TRBJ2-1; tentatively, D is TRBD2 (5 bases). Germline values: CDR1 SGHTA, CDR2 FQGTGA. V dropped 5 bases and J dropped 7 bases, with 12 bases sitting between them. CDR3 length equals 13 residues. CDR3 residues: CASSLSRGNEQFF. The CDR3 DNA sequence: TGTGCCAGCAGCCTTTCACGGGGTAATGAGCAGTTCTTC.

The CDR3 DNA is TGTGCCAGCAGCTCCGACAGGGGTGGGGACACTGAAGCTTTCTTT. It translates to CASSSDRGGDTEAFF. This chain joins TRBV7-3 and TRBJ1-1, with 8 bases identical to TRBD1. V lost 4 bases to trimming and J lost 3 bases; unmatched junction nucleotides: 7. Per germline, CDR1 SGHTA and CDR2 FQGTGA. This CDR3 comprises 15 residues.

The chain couples TRBV6-5 to TRBJ2-7; perhaps TRBD2 as D (7 bases). The CDR3 consists of 15 residues. CDR1 and CDR2 (germline): MNHEY, SVGAGI. Between the trimmed V and J ends, which lost 0 bases and 3 bases, there was a span of 12 bases. The CDR3 loop reads CASSYSGGGHYEQYF. The CDR3 nucleotides are TGTGCCAGCAGTTACTCGGGAGGGGGGCACTACGAGCAGTACTTC.

V usage is TRBV11-3 and J usage is TRBJ2-3, with TRBD1 identical over 7 bases. The CDR3 is 15 amino acids. Per the germline V gene, CDR1 is SGHNT and CDR2 is YENEEA. J lost 3 bases, V lost 2 bases, and 5 bases had no gene match. The CDR3: CASSLSTGETDTQYF. The CDR3 bases are TGTGCCAGCAGCTTAAGTACAGGGGAAACAGATACGCAGTATTTT.

This sequence joins TRBV7-8 and TRBJ2-7; 12 positions match TRBD2. The CDR3 consists of 16 residues. CDR1 is SGHVS, CDR2 FQNEAQ, per germline. V shed 5 bases and J 5 bases; nucleotides not matched to a gene: 10. Here the CDR3 reads CASSGLLAGGLDEQYF. CDR3 bases: TGTGCCAGCAGCGGGCTTCTAGCGGGGGGGCTGGACGAGCAGTACTTC.

V usage is TRBV7-3 and J usage is TRBJ2-1; 12 nucleotides line up with TRBD2. The CDR3 loop spans 14 amino acids. Unmatched junction bases numbered 7, after V lost 5 bases and J lost 11 bases. CDR1 and CDR2 (germline): SGHTA, FQGTGA. The CDR3 sequence is CASSGLLAGGKQFF. The CDR3 region has the DNA TGTGCCAGCAGCGGCCTACTAGCGGGGGGCAAGCAGTTCTTC.